Each of the 17 T cell receptor beta chains below was sequenced from the same sample in a study of T cell responses to AZD1222 COVID-19 vaccine. This table comes from immunoSEQ multiplex PCR, and its TCRdb copy is limited to in-frame clones, with some not included. This table holds approximately 200,000 clones, roughly 94% found once. Sequencing used peripheral blood, obtained 28 days after the second dose of the MenACWY control vaccine. Every receptor here comes from an adult who received the MenACWY meningococcal vaccine as a control.

The chain combines TRBV4-2 with TRBJ2-2, with 8 bases identical to TRBD2. Losses at the gene ends were 6 bases for V and 4 bases for J; bases not matched to a gene: 10. Germline V lookup: CDR1 LGHNA, CDR2 YNFKEQ. The CDR3 consists of 16 residues. The CDR3 loop is CASREQAAGGTGELFF. In DNA, the CDR3 is TGTGCCAGCAGAGAACAGGCCGCGGGGGGCACCGGGGAGCTGTTTTTT.

This sequence joins TRBV9 and TRBJ1-1; D gene uncertain. The CDR3 sequence is 12 residues long. CDR1 SGDLS and CDR2 YYNGEE come from the germline V gene. V gave up 0 bases and J gave up 7 bases, with 7 bases separating them. In DNA, the CDR3 is TGTGCCAGCAGCGTAGATGGTAGTGAAGCTTTCTTT. Translated: CASSVDGSEAFF.

The chain combines TRBV19 with TRBJ1-1; tentative D call: TRBD1 (5 bases). In germline, CDR1 is LNHDA, CDR2 SQIVND (reference sequence). The CDR3 totals 16 residues. Trimming pared 7 bases from V and 1 base from J, leaving 19 bases between. The CDR3 here is CASKQGRDKPNTEAFF. DNA for the CDR3: TGTGCCAGTAAGCAGGGACGCGATAAACCGAACACTGAAGCTTTCTTT.

This chain joins TRBV20-1 and TRBJ2-4, with D perhaps assigned TRBD1 or TRBD2 (5 bases each). This CDR3 region has 17 residues. Germline CDR1 DFQATT, CDR2 SNEGSKA (reference sequence). Trimming pared 3 bases from V and 0 bases from J, leaving 18 bases between. Here the CDR3 reads CSASLPGTSLAKNIQYF. CDR3 DNA: TGCAGTGCTAGTTTGCCGGGGACGTCTCTAGCCAAAAACATTCAGTACTTC.

The chain employs TRBV9 and TRBJ1-2, with no clear D. V dropped 0 bases and J dropped 2 bases, with 8 bases sitting between them. In germline, CDR1 is SGDLS, CDR2 YYNGEE. The CDR3 runs 14 residues. The CDR3 DNA is TGTGCCAGCAGCGTAGACACGGGGAACTATGGCTACACCTTC. It codes for CASSVDTGNYGYTF.

The chain couples TRBV5-1 to TRBJ2-3, with D unresolved. This CDR3 region has 13 residues. Trimming pared 2 bases from V and 1 base from J, leaving 5 bases between. Germline values: CDR1 SGHRS, CDR2 YFSETQ. CDR3 nucleotides: TGCGCCAGCAGCTTCCGGGGCACAGATACGCAGTATTTT. Protein: CASSFRGTDTQYF.

The chain links TRBV6-5 to TRBJ2-7; 9 bases match TRBD1. Germline CDR1 reads MNHEY; CDR2 reads SVGAGI. The CDR3 length is 13 residues. Unmatched junction bases numbered 2, after V lost 5 bases and J lost 3 bases. The CDR3 loop reads CASSPDRGYEQYF. The CDR3 DNA reads TGTGCCAGCAGTCCGGACAGGGGCTACGAGCAGTACTTC.

CDR3: CASSLIAPSLTGNTIYF. In DNA, the CDR3 is TGTGCCAGCAGCTTAATCGCGCCCAGTTTAACTGGAAACACCATATATTTT. The V gene is TRBV7-6, the J gene TRBJ1-3, with unresolved D. Germline V gene lookup returns CDR1 SGHVS and CDR2 FNYEAQ. Trimming shortened V by 2 bases and J by 2 bases, and 16 bases separated the two germline ends. CDR3 size: 17 residues.

This clone was seen just once. The chain is built from TRBV19 and TRBJ1-1; no reliable D call. CDR1 is LNHDA, CDR2 SQIVND, per germline (reference sequence). The ends were cut back, 2 bases at V and 3 bases at J, with 10 bases in the middle. This CDR3 region has 14 residues. CDR3 coding DNA: TGTGCCAGTAGTATAATCGCCCGGGACACTGAAGCTTTCTTT. Translated, it gives CASSIIARDTEAFF.

With respect to this clone: It is unclear where the CDR3 begins or ends on the DNA, so no DNA is shown, and the CDR3 is as TCRdb lists it. This chain connects TRBV6-5 to TRBJ1-2. The V gene's germline CDR1 is MNHEY and CDR2 SVGAGI. The CDR3 has 10 residues if both end residues are counted. CDR3 residues: CAIEFGTGIF.

This chain joins TRBV5-1 and TRBJ2-7; 10 nucleotides line up with TRBD2. V lost 2 bases to trimming and J lost 5 bases; unmatched junction nucleotides: 4. Germline V gene lookup returns CDR1 SGHRS and CDR2 YFSETQ. The CDR3 runs 14 residues. The CDR3 loop reads CASSLAGGSHEQYF. CDR3 sequence (DNA): TGCGCCAGCAGCTTAGCGGGGGGGTCTCACGAGCAGTACTTC.

The chain joins TRBV9 to TRBJ1-3; no clear D gene. V was cut by 4 bases and J by 2 bases, with 13 bases left in between. The CDR3 extends over 15 amino acids. The V gene's germline CDR1 is SGDLS and CDR2 YYNGEE. The CDR3 region has the DNA TGTGCCAGCAGCCAAGGACGGCACCCTGGAAACACCATATATTTT. This codes for CASSQGRHPGNTIYF.

The chain couples TRBV7-2 to TRBJ2-5; D might be TRBD2 (6 bases). V was trimmed by 6 bases and J by 2 bases, leaving 16 bases between them. The CDR3 has 15 residues. Germline loops: CDR1 SGHTA, CDR2 FQGNSA. This CDR3 reads CASSLYGGTQETQYF. The DNA of the CDR3 is TGTGCCAGCAGTCTCTATGGGGGGACGCAAGAGACCCAGTACTTC.

Comments on this clone: Within the sample, other DNA sequences also encode this same CDR3. The V call is TRBV7-3, the J call TRBJ2-1; the D gene could be TRBD1 or TRBD2 (5 bases each). This CDR3 region has 12 residues. Germline values: CDR1 SGHTA, CDR2 FQGTGA. Trimming removed 3 bases from V and 8 bases from J, with 8 bases in between. The CDR3 spells CASSFGGDEQFF. DNA of the CDR3: TGTGCCAGCAGCTTTGGGGGAGATGAGCAGTTCTTC.

The chain links TRBV5-4 to TRBJ1-2; D possibly corresponds to TRBD1 (5 bases). CDR1 and CDR2 (germline): SGHNT, YYREEE (reference sequence). The CDR3 spans 11 residues. V was cut by 7 bases and J by 8 bases, with 12 bases left in between. Here the CDR3 DNA reads TGTGCCAGCGGCCCAGGGATCGGCTACACCTTC. Translated, it gives CASGPGIGYTF.

The chain uses TRBV27 and TRBJ2-7, with D perhaps matching TRBD2 (5 bases). The CDR3 is 13 amino acids. Trimming removed 0 bases from V and 3 bases from J, with 6 bases in between. Germline lookup yields CDR1 MNHEY and CDR2 SMNVEV (reference sequence). CDR3 in DNA: TGTGCCAGCAGTTTATCGGGAGACTACGAGCAGTACTTC. Protein product: CASSLSGDYEQYF.

The CDR3 nucleotides read TGTGCCAGCTCTTCTAGCGGGAACCCCTCTTACGAGCAGTACTTC. This encodes CASSSSGNPSYEQYF. The rearrangement joins TRBV28 to TRBJ2-7, with 9 bases aligning to TRBD2. The trim removed 8 bases at V and 4 bases at J, leaving 12 bases unmatched. CDR1 and CDR2 from the germline V gene are MDHEN and SYDVKM. There are 15 residues in the CDR3.